This TCR beta chain was observed in a study of graft-versus-host responses after intestinal transplantation. Turning to the study itself: The study gave all recipients anti-thymocyte globulin induction, then tacrolimus and steroids for 2 to 3 years. Study-level results: Early after transplant, HvG declines were associated with peak levels of circulating GvH clones. Within allografts, high graft-versus-host to host-versus-graft clonal ratios were seen among patients with graft-donor T cell macrochimerism.

With respect to this clone: Its antigen is currently unknown.

The assay was immunoSEQ multiplex PCR, and TCRdb's table has in-frame clones only and misses some. The data hold over 40,000 clones, with approximately 88% observed a single time. V lost 2 bases, J lost 0 bases, and 7 bases lay in between. The CDR3 has 14 amino acids. CDR1 is LGHNA, CDR2 YNFKEQ, per germline. Sequenced here: unstimulated CD4+ T cells sorted from spleen or lymph node cells, sampled before transplant. J is TRBJ1-1 and V is TRBV4-2; D not resolved. The sequence was collected from a human donor who was the organ donor for an intestinal transplant. The CDR3 loop reads CASSQRWMNTEAFF. DNA for the CDR3: TGTGCCAGCAGCCAACGGTGGATGAACACTGAAGCTTTCTTT.